This TCR beta chain was obtained from a study of blood T cell repertoires in COVID-19. Study details: Some COVID-19 samples were acute and others convalescent; all came from the United States, Italy and Spain. PBMCs, B-cell-depleted T cells, or T cells were the source of the cDNA or gDNA that made up the material.

Original data processing: The authors estimated nucleated cell counts from reference gene primer amplification. Profiling relied on immunoSEQ multiplex PCR, and the TCRdb table lists in-frame clones only, not all of them. The V and J calls and clone size were taken over from that table, and D and trimming were inferred from the DNA. The sample includes about 300,000 clones, about 89% of them seen just once. From germline, CDR1 is MNHNY and CDR2 SVGAGI (reference sequence). Trimming stripped 2 bases from V and 2 bases from J, with 15 bases between. CDR3 length: 16 residues. This TCR derives from a man between 18 and 29 years old who had recovered from COVID-19. V is TRBV6-6 and J is TRBJ2-5; a possible D gene is TRBD2 (5 bases). The sample was peripheral blood. For the CDR3, the DNA is TGTGCCAGCAGTTACGGAGGCGGGCCACAGCAAGAGACCCAGTACTTC. Translated: CASSYGGGPQQETQYF.